Presented here are 10 T cell receptor beta chains from one specimen sequenced in a study of T cell responses to AZD1222 COVID-19 vaccine. TCRdb's copy holds only in-frame clones and misses some; the assay was immunoSEQ multiplex PCR. The sample yields fewer than 120,000 clones, about 94% seen once. The sample consisted of peripheral blood, taken 28 days after the second AZD1222 dose. The receptors shown here come from an adult who received the AZD1222 COVID-19 vaccine.

This chain joins TRBV6-5 and TRBJ2-7; 9 bases fit TRBD1. This CDR3 comprises 14 residues. Trimming removed 6 bases from V and 7 bases from J; junction bases left unmatched: 10. In germline, CDR1 is MNHEY, CDR2 SVGAGI. This chain's CDR3 is CASRNPQGAGEQYF. The CDR3 nucleotides read TGTGCCAGCAGGAACCCACAGGGGGCGGGGGAGCAGTACTTC.

The chain recombines TRBV7-8 with TRBJ1-1, with 10 bases aligning to TRBD1. Germline CDR1 reads SGHVS; CDR2 reads FQNEAQ. The CDR3 spans 16 residues. Losses at the gene ends were 4 bases for V and 4 bases for J; bases not matched to a gene: 9. The DNA of the CDR3 is TGTGCCAGCAGCTACCGGGACAGGGGCTTGAGCACTGAAGCTTTCTTT. Translation: CASSYRDRGLSTEAFF.

The chain couples TRBV4-1 to TRBJ2-1; tentative D call: TRBD1 (5 bases). Trimming took 1 base from V and 0 from J, leaving 19 bases between them. The germline CDR1 and CDR2 sequences are MGHRA and YSYEKL. The CDR3 consists of 19 residues. The CDR3 region is CASSQAMVLGASSYNEQFF. The CDR3 DNA reads as TGCGCCAGCAGCCAAGCTATGGTTTTAGGGGCTAGCTCCTACAATGAGCAGTTCTTC.

This chain links TRBV7-9 with TRBJ1-2; TRBD1 is a possible D gene (5 bases). The germline V and J ends were trimmed by 1 base and 8 bases, with 11 bases remaining between them. This CDR3 has 13 residues. The germline V gene has CDR1 SEHNR and CDR2 FQNEAQ (reference sequence). CDR3: CASSLVVGRGYTF. The CDR3 coding sequence is TGTGCCAGCAGCTTAGTTGTGGGGCGCGGCTACACCTTC.

CDR3 bases: TGTGCCAGTCACCGGGACAGGGGTACCTACGAGCAGTACTTC. The encoded protein is CASHRDRGTYEQYF. The chain combines TRBV6-5 with TRBJ2-7; 10 bases fit TRBD1. The trim removed 9 bases at V and 2 bases at J, leaving 7 bases unmatched. CDR3 size: 14 residues. Germline values: CDR1 MNHEY, CDR2 SVGAGI.

This chain connects TRBV27 to TRBJ1-2; D remains unclear. The CDR3 has 12 residues. Trimming stripped 5 bases from V and 4 bases from J, with 8 bases between. The germline V gene has CDR1 MNHEY and CDR2 SMNVEV (reference sequence). The chain's CDR3 is CASSAPGYGYTF. For the CDR3, the DNA is TGTGCCAGCAGTGCCCCTGGCTATGGCTACACCTTC.

The chain employs TRBV3-1 (or the pseudogene TRBV3-2) and TRBJ1-3, with D uncertain. Deletions cut 3 bases from V and 3 bases from J, with 9 bases between. This CDR3 has 14 amino acids. Per the germline V gene, CDR1 is LGHDT and CDR2 is YNNKEL (reference sequence). The CDR3 nucleotides read TGTGCCAGCAGCCATTCGCATGATGGAAACACCATATATTTT. Its translation is CASSHSHDGNTIYF.

This chain links TRBV6-1 with TRBJ1-2; D is uncertain. This CDR3 is 14 amino acids long. The V gene's germline CDR1 is MNHNS and CDR2 SASEGT. Trimming took off 2 bases at V and 2 bases at J, with 9 bases between the two ends. CDR3 region: CASSEPFANYGYTF. As DNA, the CDR3 is TGTGCCAGCAGTGAACCTTTCGCCAACTATGGCTACACCTTC.

V and J are TRBV14 and TRBJ2-3; D unresolved. The ends were cut back, 11 bases at V and 4 bases at J, with 19 bases in the middle. CDR3 length equals 14 residues. In germline, CDR1 is SGHDN, CDR2 FVKESK. The chain's CDR3 is CAVYPRTRADTQYF. The CDR3 coding sequence is TGTGCCGTCTACCCCAGGACCCGCGCAGATACGCAGTATTTT.

The chain carries TRBV6-1 and TRBJ1-5; no reliable D call. The CDR3 length is 15 residues. CDR1 MNHNS and CDR2 SASEGT come from the germline V gene. Between the trimmed V and J ends, which lost 0 bases and 6 bases, there was a span of 12 bases. The CDR3 DNA reads TGTGCCAGCAGTGAAGCTCTCGGCGGCGGTCAGCCCCAGCATTTT. Translating it yields CASSEALGGGQPQHF.